This T cell receptor (beta chain) emerged from a study of T cell responses to AZD1222 COVID-19 vaccine (dated by TCRdb to the early 2020s). For context, the study as a whole: A total of over 230 trial participants underwent TCR sequencing, of whom 207 received two doses of AZD1222 and some 25 received two doses of the MenACWY control vaccine. Trial participants were enrolled by age into subgroups of 18-55, 56-69 and 70-plus years, and around 150, 29 and 61 TCR-sequenced participants, respectively, were included in these subgroups. Overall study results and their limits: In the small 56-69-year group, the increase in depth fell short of significance, most likely because of low power. Because no day 14 peak-response samples were available, the repertoires could be characterized only after the peak T cell response. Conclusions about previously exposed vaccinees are limited, since just six AZD1222 recipients were seropositive for SARS-CoV-2 at baseline. CD4 TCRs associated with the vaccine covered the entire spike protein, and the dominant responses were in regions 160-218 and 743-854. A significant rise in spike-specific TCR breadth and depth was observed after two AZD1222 doses relative to day 0 and relative to MenACWY recipients. Participants were mostly white British and included more females than males, and it was suggested by the authors that clonal diversity may have been underestimated. Epitopes outside the regions mutated in the B.1.351 and B.1.1.7 variants were reportedly recognized by nearly half of the unique spike-specific TCRs.

Explained via the paper, the time point label denotes: about 28 days (+/-7) after the second vaccine dose. Because spike-specific TCR depth and breadth did not differ between the two schedules, AZD1222 recipients who got a second dose at roughly 4 weeks were pooled with those who got a second dose at roughly 12 weeks. The vaccinee samples were drawn from two UK trials, COV001 and COV002, one of which was a single-blind randomized controlled phase 2/3 trial testing AZD1222 (ChAdOx1 nCoV-19) in healthy adults. For TCRbeta chain sequencing, PBMC samples were collected from trial participants at day 0 and at day 28 after the second dose. A note on this clone: The antigen it binds to is not known. The record has no base qualities; no much larger clone is one base away.

The CDR3 regions of human TCRbeta chains were analyzed by immunosequencing. Under the source paper's analysis protocol: Repertoire TCRs were matched against a reference library of SARS-CoV-2-specific TCRs generated with the MIRA antigen-specificity platform. Breadth was defined as the fraction of unique TCRs that were SARS-CoV-2-associated. Depth was defined as the fraction of total T cells that were SARS-CoV-2-associated. Using the MIRA data, every spike-specific TCR was mapped to the spike region that the TCR reacted to and assigned to either a CD4 or a CD8 class. Log10-transformed breadth and depth values were compared by one-way ANOVA with Sidak's multiple comparisons tests. This is the immuneACCESS table as TCRdb keeps it, with only in-frame sequences that have V and J called. A part of the clones is gone; compared with another copy, unresolved V genes explain less than half, and the rest is unexplained. V, J and clone size are those of that table, while D and trimming were read from the DNA. The sample includes approximately 84,000 clones, with 83% observed a single time. The ten biggest clones cover about 1.3% of the sample.

CDR1 and CDR2, looked up from the germline V gene, are LGHNA and YNFKEQ. The junction carries 10 bases between V and J, which are trimmed by 1 base and 4 bases respectively. The CDR3 contains 14 residues, cysteine and phenylalanine counted. Only CDR3 DNA is held: 42 bases, read in frame from base 1. The receptor comes from an adult who received the AZD1222 COVID-19 vaccine. The sample here was peripheral blood, taken 28 days after the second AZD1222 dose. The rearrangement joined TRBV4-2 to TRBJ1-2; the D gene is perhaps TRBD1, from 5 matching bases. The CDR3: CASSQVTGPYGYTF. The nucleotide sequence reads as follows: TGTGCCAGCAGCCAAGTAACAGGTCCCTATGGCTACACCTTC.